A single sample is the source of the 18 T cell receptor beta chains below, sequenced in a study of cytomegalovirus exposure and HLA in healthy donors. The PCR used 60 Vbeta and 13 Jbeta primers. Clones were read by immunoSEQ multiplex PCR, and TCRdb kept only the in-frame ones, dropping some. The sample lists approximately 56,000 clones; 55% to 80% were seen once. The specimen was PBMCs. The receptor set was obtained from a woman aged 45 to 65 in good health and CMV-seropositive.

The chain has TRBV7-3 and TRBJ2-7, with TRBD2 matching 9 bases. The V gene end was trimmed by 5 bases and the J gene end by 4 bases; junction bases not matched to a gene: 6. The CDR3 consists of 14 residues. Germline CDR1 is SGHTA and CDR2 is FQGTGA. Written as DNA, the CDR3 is TGTGCCAGCAGCCCGCGGGGGGGTCAGTACGAGCAGTACTTC. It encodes CASSPRGGQYEQYF. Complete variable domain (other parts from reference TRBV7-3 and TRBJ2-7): GAGVSQTPSNKVTEKGKYVELRCDPISGHTALYWYRQSLGQGPEFLIYFQGTGAADDSGLPNDRFFAVRPEGSVSTLKIQRTERGDSAVYLCASSPRGGQYEQYFGPGTRLTVT.

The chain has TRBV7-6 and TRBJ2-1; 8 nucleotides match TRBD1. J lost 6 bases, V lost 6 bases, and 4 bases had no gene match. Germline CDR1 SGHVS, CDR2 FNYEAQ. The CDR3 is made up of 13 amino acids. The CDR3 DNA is TGTGCCAGCAGTCCAGGACAGGGCAATGAGCAGTTCTTC. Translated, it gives CASSPGQGNEQFF. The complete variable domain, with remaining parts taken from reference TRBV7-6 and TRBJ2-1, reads GAGVSQSPRYKVTKRGQDVALRCDPISGHVSLYWYRQALGQGPEFLTYFNYEAQQDKSGLPNDRFSAERPEGSISTLTIQRTEQRDSAMYRCASSPGQGNEQFFGPGTRLTVL.

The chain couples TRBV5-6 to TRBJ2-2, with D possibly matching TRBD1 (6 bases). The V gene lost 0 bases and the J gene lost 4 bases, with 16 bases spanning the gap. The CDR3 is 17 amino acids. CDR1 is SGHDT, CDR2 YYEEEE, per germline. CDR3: CASSLALQGRSTGELFF. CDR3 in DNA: TGTGCCAGCAGCTTGGCCTTGCAGGGGCGAAGCACCGGGGAGCTGTTTTTT.

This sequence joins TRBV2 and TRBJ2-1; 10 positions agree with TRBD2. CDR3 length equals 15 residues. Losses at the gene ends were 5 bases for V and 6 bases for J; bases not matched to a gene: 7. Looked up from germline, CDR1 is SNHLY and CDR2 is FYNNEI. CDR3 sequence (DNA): TGTGCCAGCAGTCTCCTCCAGCGGGGGGGCAATGAGCAGTTCTTC. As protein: CASSLLQRGGNEQFF.

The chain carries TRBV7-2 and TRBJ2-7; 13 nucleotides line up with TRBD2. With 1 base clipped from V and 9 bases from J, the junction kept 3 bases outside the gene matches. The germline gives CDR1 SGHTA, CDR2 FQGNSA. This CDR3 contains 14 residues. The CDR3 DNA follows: TGTGCCAGCAGCTTAGGACTAGCGGGAGGAAGGCAGTACTTC. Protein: CASSLGLAGGRQYF.

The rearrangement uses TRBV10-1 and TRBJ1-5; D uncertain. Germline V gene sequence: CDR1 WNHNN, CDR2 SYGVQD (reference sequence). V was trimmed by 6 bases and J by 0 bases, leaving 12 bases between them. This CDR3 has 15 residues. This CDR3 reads CASSVRVYSNQPQHF. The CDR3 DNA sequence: TGCGCCAGCAGCGTGAGGGTCTATAGCAATCAGCCCCAGCATTTT.

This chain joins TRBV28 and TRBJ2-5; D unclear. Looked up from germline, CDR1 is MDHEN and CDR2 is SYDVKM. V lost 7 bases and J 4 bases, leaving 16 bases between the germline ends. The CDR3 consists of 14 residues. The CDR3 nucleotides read TGTGCCAGCACCGCTCCGAGGTTGGGAGAGACCCAGTACTTC. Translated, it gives CASTAPRLGETQYF.

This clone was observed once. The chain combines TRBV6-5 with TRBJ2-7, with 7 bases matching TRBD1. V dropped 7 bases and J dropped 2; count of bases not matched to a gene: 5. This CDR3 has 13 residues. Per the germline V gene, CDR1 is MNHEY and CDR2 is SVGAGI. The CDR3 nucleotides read TGTGCCAGCATGCGCACAGGGGCCTACGAGCAGTACTTC. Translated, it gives CASMRTGAYEQYF.

Here the CDR3 DNA reads TGTGCCAGCTCACCAGGAGGGACAGGGAGATATGGCTACACCTTC. Amino acids: CASSPGGTGRYGYTF. This chain links TRBV18 with TRBJ1-2; TRBD1 aligns across 9 bases. Germline lookup yields CDR1 KGHSH and CDR2 LQKENI. V was pared by 2 bases and J by 5 bases, with 6 bases of the junction left unmatched. CDR3 length: 15 residues.

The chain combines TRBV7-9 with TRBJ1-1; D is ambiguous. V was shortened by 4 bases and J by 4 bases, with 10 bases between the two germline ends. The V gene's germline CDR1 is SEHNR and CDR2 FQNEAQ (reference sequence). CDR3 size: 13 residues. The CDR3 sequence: CASSSLAGTEAFF. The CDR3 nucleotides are TGTGCCAGCAGCTCTCTGGCGGGCACTGAAGCTTTCTTT.

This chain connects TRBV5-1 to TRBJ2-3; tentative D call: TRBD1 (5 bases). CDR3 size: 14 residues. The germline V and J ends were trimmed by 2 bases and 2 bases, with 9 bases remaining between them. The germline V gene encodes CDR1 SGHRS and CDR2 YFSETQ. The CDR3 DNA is TGCGCCAGCAGCTTAAAGGGGAACACAGATACGCAGTATTTT. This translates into CASSLKGNTDTQYF.

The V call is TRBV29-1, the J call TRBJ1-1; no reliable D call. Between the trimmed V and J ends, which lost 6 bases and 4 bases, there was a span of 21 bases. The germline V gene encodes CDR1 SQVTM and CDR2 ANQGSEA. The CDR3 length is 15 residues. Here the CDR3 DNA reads TGCAGCGTCATAAAACGGTGGCCGGAGGGCACTGAAGCTTTCTTT. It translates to CSVIKRWPEGTEAFF.

CDR3 nucleotides: TGTGCCAGCAGCTCTCTTGGGACTAATCAGAACGAGCAGTACTTC. Its translation is CASSSLGTNQNEQYF. The genes are TRBV5-6 and TRBJ2-7; 7 bases are shared with TRBD2. Germline values: CDR1 SGHDT, CDR2 YYEEEE. J was trimmed by 5 bases and V by 3 bases; bases with no gene match: 11. CDR3 length: 15 amino acids.

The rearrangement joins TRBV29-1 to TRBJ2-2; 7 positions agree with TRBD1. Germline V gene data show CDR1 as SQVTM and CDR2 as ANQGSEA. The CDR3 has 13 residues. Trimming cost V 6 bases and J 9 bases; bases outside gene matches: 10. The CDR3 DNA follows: TGCAGCGTGACAGGGAAGTCTAATCGGGAGCTGTTTTTT. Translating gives CSVTGKSNRELFF.

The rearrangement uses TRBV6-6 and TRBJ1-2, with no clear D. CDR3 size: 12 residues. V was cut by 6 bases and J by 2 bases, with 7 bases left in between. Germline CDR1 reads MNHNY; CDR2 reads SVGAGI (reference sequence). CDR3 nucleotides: TGTGCCAGCAGCCCCGGGAACTATGGCTACACCTTC. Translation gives CASSPGNYGYTF.

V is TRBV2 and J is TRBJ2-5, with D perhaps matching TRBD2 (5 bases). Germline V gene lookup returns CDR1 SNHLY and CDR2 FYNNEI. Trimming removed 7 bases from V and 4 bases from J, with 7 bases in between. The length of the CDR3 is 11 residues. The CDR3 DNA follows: TGTGCCAGCAAGGAGGCAGAGACCCAGTACTTC. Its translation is CASKEAETQYF.

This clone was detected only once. The CDR3 reads CASRAGFSGNTIYF. In nucleotides, the CDR3 is TGTGCCAGCAGGGCAGGATTCTCTGGAAACACCATATATTTT. The gene calls are TRBV7-6 and TRBJ1-3; D uncertain. Deletions cut 6 bases from V and 0 bases from J, with 9 bases between. The germline V gene has CDR1 SGHVS and CDR2 FNYEAQ. There are 14 residues in the CDR3.

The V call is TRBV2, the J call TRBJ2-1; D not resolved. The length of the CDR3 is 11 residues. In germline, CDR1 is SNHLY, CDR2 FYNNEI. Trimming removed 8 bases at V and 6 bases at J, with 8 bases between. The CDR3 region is CASALLNEQFF. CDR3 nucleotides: TGTGCCAGCGCGCTGCTCAATGAGCAGTTCTTC.